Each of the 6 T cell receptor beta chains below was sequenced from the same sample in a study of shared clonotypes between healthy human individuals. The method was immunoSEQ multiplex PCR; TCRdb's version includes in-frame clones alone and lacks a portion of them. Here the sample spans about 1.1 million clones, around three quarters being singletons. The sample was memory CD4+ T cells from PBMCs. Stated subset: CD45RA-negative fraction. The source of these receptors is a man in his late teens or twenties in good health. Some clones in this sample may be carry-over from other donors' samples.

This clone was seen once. The CDR3 nucleotides read TGTGCCAGCAGGGAACAGGGCTACGAGCAGTACTTC. Translated: CASREQGYEQYF. The genes are TRBV2 and TRBJ2-7; perhaps TRBD1 as D (6 bases). The germline gives CDR1 SNHLY, CDR2 FYNNEI. The V and J ends lost 6 bases and 3 bases respectively, with 9 bases between them. This CDR3 region has 12 residues.

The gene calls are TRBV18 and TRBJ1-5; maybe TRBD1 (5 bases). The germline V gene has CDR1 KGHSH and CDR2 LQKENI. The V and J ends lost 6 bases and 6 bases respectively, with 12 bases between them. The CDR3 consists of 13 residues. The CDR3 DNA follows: TGTGCCAGCTCGGAGGGACTTGGTCAGCCCCAGCATTTT. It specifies CASSEGLGQPQHF.

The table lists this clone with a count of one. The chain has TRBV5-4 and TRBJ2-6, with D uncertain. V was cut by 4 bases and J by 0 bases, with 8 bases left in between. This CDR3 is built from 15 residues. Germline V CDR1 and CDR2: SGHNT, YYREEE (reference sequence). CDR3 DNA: TGTGCCAGCAGCCCCGACAACTCTGGGGCCAACGTCCTGACTTTC. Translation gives CASSPDNSGANVLTF.

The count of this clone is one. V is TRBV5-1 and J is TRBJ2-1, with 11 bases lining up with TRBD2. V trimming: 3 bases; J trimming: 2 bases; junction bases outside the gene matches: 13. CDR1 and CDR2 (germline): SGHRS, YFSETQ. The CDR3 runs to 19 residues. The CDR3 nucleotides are TGCGCCAGCAGCTCGACCGGGACTAGCGGCCTCAGGGCCTACAATGAGCAGTTCTTC. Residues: CASSSTGTSGLRAYNEQFF.

In DNA, the CDR3 is TGTGCCAGCAACAGGGGGCGTACAGATACGCAGTATTTT. Protein: CASNRGRTDTQYF. The J gene is TRBJ2-3, the V gene TRBV5-8, with 9 positions matching TRBD1. The CDR3 loop spans 13 amino acids. The V gene end was trimmed by 6 bases and the J gene end by 3 bases; junction bases not matched to a gene: 2. Germline V lookup: CDR1 SGHTS, CDR2 YDEGEE.

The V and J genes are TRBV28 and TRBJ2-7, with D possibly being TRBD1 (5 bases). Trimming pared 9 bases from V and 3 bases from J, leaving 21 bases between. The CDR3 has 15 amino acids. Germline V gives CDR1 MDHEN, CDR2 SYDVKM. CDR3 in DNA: TGTGCCAGAAACAGACAGTGGAGTGTGGTCTACGAGCAGTACTTC. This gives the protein CARNRQWSVVYEQYF.